Listed here are 6 T cell receptor beta chains from one sample, sequenced in a study of blood T cell repertoires in COVID-19. Generated by immunoSEQ multiplex PCR, the TCRdb table keeps only in-frame clones and is missing some. This table has 160,000 or so clones, approximately 87% appearing once. The source material was peripheral blood. Receptors originate from an older woman with acute or convalescent COVID-19.

This rearrangement joins TRBV5-6 to TRBJ1-3, with TRBD1 matching over 7 bases. Trimming took 6 bases from V and 1 from J; bases not matched to a gene: 10. The CDR3 consists of 16 residues. Germline-derived CDR1 and CDR2 are SGHDT and YYEEEE. The CDR3 is CASTLIGQESGNTIYF. DNA for the CDR3: TGTGCCAGCACCCTTATCGGACAGGAGTCTGGAAACACCATATATTTT. The variable domain in full, with the rest retrieved from reference TRBV5-6 and TRBJ1-3, is DAGVTQSPTHLIKTRGQQVTLRCSPKSGHDTVSWYQQALGQGPQFIFQYYEEEERQRGNFPDRFSGHQFPNYSSELNVNALLLGDSALYLCASTLIGQESGNTIYFGEGSWLTVV.

The J gene is TRBJ1-2, the V gene TRBV11-2; TRBD1 might be the D (6 bases). Between the trimmed V and J ends, which lost 5 bases and 2 bases, there was a span of 21 bases. Germline lookup yields CDR1 SGHAT and CDR2 FQNNGV. This CDR3 has 17 residues. The CDR3 DNA sequence: TGTGCCAGCAGCCCCCCGGGACACAGCACAAGCAACTATGGCTACACCTTC. Its protein product is CASSPPGHSTSNYGYTF.

This clone was counted between two and nine times. The chain recombines TRBV28 with TRBJ1-5; TRBD1 agrees at 7 bases. V shed 7 bases and J 3 bases; nucleotides not matched to a gene: 3. CDR1 is MDHEN and CDR2 is SYDVKM in the germline V gene. This CDR3 has 13 residues. In DNA, the CDR3 is TGTGCCAGCATTACAGGGGCCAATCAGCCCCAGCATTTT. It yields the protein CASITGANQPQHF.

The chain uses TRBV11-2 and TRBJ1-2, with TRBD1 identical over 8 bases. With V trimmed by 5 bases and J by 3 bases, 2 bases remained unmatched. Germline V gene data show CDR1 as SGHAT and CDR2 as FQNNGV. This CDR3 region has 13 residues. This chain's CDR3 is CASSPDRDYGYTF. The DNA for the CDR3 is TGTGCCAGCAGCCCGGACAGGGACTATGGCTACACCTTC.

This chain uses TRBV9 with TRBJ2-5; the D gene is possibly TRBD2 (5 bases). The V end lost 4 bases, the J end lost 1 base, and 14 bases lay between the germline ends. CDR1 and CDR2 from the germline V gene are SGDLS and YYNGEE. CDR3 length: 15 residues. Here the CDR3 reads CASSPRFSVQETQYF. For the CDR3, the DNA is TGTGCCAGCAGCCCCCGATTTAGCGTCCAAGAGACCCAGTACTTC.

The gene calls are TRBV19 and TRBJ2-3; possibly TRBD1 for D (5 bases). Deletions cut 9 bases from V and 0 bases from J, with 16 bases between. This CDR3 comprises 15 residues. Germline lookup yields CDR1 LNHDA and CDR2 SQIVND (reference sequence). The CDR3 loop is CASRSRQISTDTQYF. CDR3 sequence (DNA): TGTGCCAGCCGTTCACGACAGATAAGCACAGATACGCAGTATTTT.